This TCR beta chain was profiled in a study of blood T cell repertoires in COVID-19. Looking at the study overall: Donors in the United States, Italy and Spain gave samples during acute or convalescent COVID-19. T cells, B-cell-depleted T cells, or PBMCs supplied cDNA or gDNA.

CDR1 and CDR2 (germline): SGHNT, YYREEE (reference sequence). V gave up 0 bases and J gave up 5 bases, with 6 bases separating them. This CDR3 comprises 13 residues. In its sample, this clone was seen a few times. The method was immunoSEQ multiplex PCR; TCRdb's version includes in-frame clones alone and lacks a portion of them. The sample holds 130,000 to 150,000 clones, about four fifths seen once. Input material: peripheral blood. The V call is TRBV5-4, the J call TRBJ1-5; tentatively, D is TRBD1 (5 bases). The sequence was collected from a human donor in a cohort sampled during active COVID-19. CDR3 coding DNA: TGTGCCAGCAGCTTGGTCAGGGATCAGCCCCAGCATTTT. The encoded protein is CASSLVRDQPQHF.